A selection of T cell receptor beta chains follows, all from one sample in a study of T cell responses to AZD1222 COVID-19 vaccine. Sequenced by immunoSEQ multiplex PCR; TCRdb stores in-frame clones only, minus some. The table records roughly 100,000 clones, 80% to 95% of them present only once. Sequencing was performed on peripheral blood, taken on day 0 of AZD1222 vaccination. These receptors were taken from an adult in good health. The conserved cysteine and the conserved F or W are not part of the CDR3 here. Clone size, where shown, is once, few, many, or a class for clones that have expanded.

TRBJ2-3 | TRBV24-1 | once | ATSDFSGTSTDTQY
TRBJ2-5 | TRBV7-3 | NA | ASSLDRQETQY
TRBJ1-5 | TRBV10-3 | NA | AISERAPEPQH
TRBJ1-5 | TRBV2 | NA | ASSTQGAKQPQH
TRBJ1-1 | TRBV5-1 | NA | ATARDGGTEAF
TRBJ2-4 | TRBV20-1 | NA | SADGPN
TRBJ2-1 | TRBV18 | NA | ASSPPGLAGYNEQF
TRBJ1-1 | TRBV5-8 | NA | ASSHNRAEAF
TRBJ2-7 | TRBV28 | once | ASSLRGRSYEQY
TRBJ2-3 | TRBV19 | once | ASKEREGQGH
TRBJ2-2 | TRBV20-1 | NA | SASSGLDTGELF
TRBJ2-1 | TRBV28 | few | ASSTRPPAEQF
TRBJ2-1 | TRBV7-2 | NA | ASSLGGFSSYNEQF
TRBJ2-1 | TRBV9 | NA | ASSVGAIANEQF
TRBJ2-2 | TRBV6-6 | NA | ASRGDRDAGELF
TRBJ2-1 | TRBV20-1 | NA | SADRDPEQF
TRBJ2-3 | TRBV7-3 | NA | ASSLGGTDTQY
TRBJ1-4 | TRBV28 | NA | ASSLRGGVGEKLF
TRBJ1-1 | TRBV2 | NA | ASSERAANTEAF
TRBJ2-7 | TRBV27 | NA | ASSFGKGAVSSSGSGYEQY
TRBJ2-7 | TRBV3-1/TRBV3-2 | NA | ASSPEGLYEQY
TRBJ2-1 | TRBV19 | NA | ASSPSGLRNNEQF
TRBJ1-1 | TRBV11-3 | NA | ASSPETDTEAF
TRBJ1-2 | TRBV5-1 | NA | ASIIIAGAKPGYGYT
TRBJ1-6 | TRBV18 | NA | ASQKEGNSPLH
TRBJ1-2 | TRBV20-1 | NA | SAPGESGYT
TRBJ2-7 | TRBV7-2 | NA | ASSLASSGVLGQY
TRBJ1-2 | TRBV18 | NA | ASSPTGDPTGFYGYT
TRBJ1-1 | TRBV27 | NA | ASSSGEGTEAF
TRBJ2-1 | TRBV9 | NA | ASSVDVGTSDNEQF
TRBJ2-7 | TRBV7-2 | once | ASSSRPGQGGGYEQY
TRBJ2-3 | TRBV28 | NA | ASSTPQGNTDTQY
TRBJ1-1 | TRBV5-1 | few | ASSFRGETEAF
TRBJ2-1 | TRBV9 | NA | ASSAHSGTYNEQF
TRBJ1-2 | TRBV12-5 | NA | ASGLGEDREASGYGYT
TRBJ2-1 | TRBV6-5 | NA | ASSFRSSGNEQF
TRBJ1-2 | TRBV27 | NA | ASSLSDIGGYGYT
TRBJ2-7 | TRBV25-1 | NA | ASSDYEEQY
TRBJ1-6 | TRBV7-8 | NA | ASSLVEPTNNSPLH
TRBJ1-6 | TRBV6-5 | few | ASSYHRTGYNSPLH
TRBJ2-2 | TRBV6-4 | NA | ASKKGGTGELF
TRBJ2-3 | TRBV5-8 | NA | ASSLGQGGTDTQY
TRBJ2-7 | TRBV24-1 | NA | ATSDLDRDEQY
TRBJ2-2 | TRBV21-1 | NA | ASSKGGIGELF
TRBJ2-7 | TRBV4-3 | NA | ASSQDRGGSPNEQY
TRBJ1-2 | TRBV5-8 | NA | ASSRGRLYGYT
TRBJ2-7 | TRBV7-2 | few | ASSTGPGYEQY
TRBJ1-6 | TRBV4-2 | NA | ASSQDFATSYNSPLH
TRBJ1-4 | TRBV5-1 | NA | ASSLSLGTGGNEKLF
TRBJ1-2 | TRBV11-2 | NA | ASSPAPQGMDYGYT
TRBJ1-1 | TRBV6-5 | NA | ASTGHATAF
TRBJ1-2 | TRBV6-2/TRBV6-3 | NA | ASSQNYGYT
TRBJ2-7 | TRBV7-6 | NA | ASSLGPLRRGRNYEQY
TRBJ1-3 | TRBV4-3 | few | ASSHSPDVYSGNTIY
TRBJ1-1 | TRBV7-9 | NA | ASSPRISTEAF